These 25 T cell receptor beta chains were sequenced from one sample in a study of tumor-infiltrating lymphocytes in primary liver carcinoma. The authors made TCR beta cDNA from 400 to 550 ng total RNA with a constant-region primer. Three nested multiplex PCR rounds, a slightly modified ARM-PCR, produced the libraries for TCR beta. Rounds one and two of PCR, each of roughly 10 cycles, were primed with TRBV1-TRBV30 forward primers and a C-beta reverse primer. TCRdb recomputed calls from the multiplex PCR reads with MiXCR, one row per CDR3 protein. Of approximately 340,000 distinct CDR3 sequences in the sample, about 61% are singletons; the top ten hold 6.5%. Unsorted whole blood supplied the blood RNA, and germline DNA was isolated too. Sample: peripheral blood. The receptor set was obtained from a man in his forties or fifties with primary liver carcinoma and hepatitis B virus infection.

In the case of this clonotype: Given the absence of the conserved phenylalanine or tryptophan at the CDR3 end, a read error is likely. The chain combines TRBV6-5 with TRBJ2-1; 8 bases map to TRBD2. The V segment lost 8 bases and the J segment 3 bases; nucleotides outside the gene matches: 6. The CDR3 is 14 amino acids. Germline V gene lookup returns CDR1 MNHEY and CDR2 SVGAGI. In DNA form, the CDR3 reads TGTGCCAGCGGTCAGCGGGAGATCTACAATGAGCAGTTCCTC. Protein: CASGQREIYNEQFL.

This sequence joins TRBV10-3 and TRBJ2-7; D is ambiguous. This CDR3 region has 14 residues. From germline, CDR1 is ENHRY and CDR2 SYGVKD. In DNA, the CDR3 is TGTCCTATCAGTGAGTCAACCGTTGGTTACGAGCAGTACTTC. This codes for CPISESTVGYEQYF.

Concerning this clonotype itself: Just one base apart from a much larger clone, this may be a read error. The CDR3 reads CANSPGLEQFF. CDR3 sequence (DNA): TGTGCCAACAGCCCGGGACTGGAGCAGTTCTTC. V is TRBV4-2 and J is TRBJ2-1; D may be TRBD2 (6 bases). Germline loops: CDR1 LGHNA, CDR2 YNFKEQ. The CDR3 is made up of 11 amino acids.

On this clonotype: A single base separates this from a much larger clone, so it may be a read error. The genes are TRBV6-2 or TRBV6-3 and TRBJ2-7; the D gene is possibly TRBD1 (6 bases). The germline V gene has CDR1 MNHEY and CDR2 SVGEGT. This CDR3 region has 15 residues. The DNA of the CDR3 is TGTGCCCGCAGTTACTCGAGGACAGCAGCCTACGAGCAGTACTTC. Its protein product is CARSYSRTAAYEQYF.

Notes on this clonotype: One end of the junction is discordant with germline, which a read error may explain. The chain uses TRBV6-6 and TRBJ2-5, with D maybe TRBD1 (5 bases). Germline V lookup: CDR1 MNHNY, CDR2 SVGAGI (reference sequence). The CDR3 is 16 residues long. The CDR3 reads CASIYLGRPKKETQYF. DNA for the CDR3: TGTGCCAGCATTTACTTGGGGCGCCCCAAAAAAGAGACCCAGTACTTC.

This clonotype was seen more than once but under ten times. V usage is TRBV18 and J usage is TRBJ2-1; the D gene is possibly TRBD1 (6 bases). This CDR3 is 14 amino acids long. Trimming took 3 bases from V and 4 from J, leaving 10 bases between them. The germline V gene encodes CDR1 KGHSH and CDR2 LQKENI. CDR3: CASSPTGEYNEQFF. The DNA of the CDR3 is TGTGCCAGCTCACCGACAGGAGAGTACAATGAGCAGTTCTTC.

This clonotype showed up just a few times. The rearrangement joins TRBV5-1 to TRBJ2-2, with D unresolved. V lost 4 bases and J 8 bases, leaving 15 bases between the germline ends. This CDR3 is 14 amino acids long. Germline CDR1 reads SGHRS; CDR2 reads YFSETQ. The CDR3 DNA sequence: TGCGCCAGCAGCCCCAGGCCCAATTTAGGGGAGCTGTTTTTT. The encoded protein is CASSPRPNLGELFF.

The V call is TRBV5-6, the J call TRBJ2-7; the match to TRBD2 covers 11 bases. CDR1 is SGHDT, CDR2 YYEEEE, per germline. The CDR3 runs to 15 residues. The V and J ends lost 3 bases and 4 bases, in that order; junction bases with no gene match: 6. CDR3 protein: CASSWGTSGGYEQYF. The CDR3 DNA is TGTGCCAGCAGCTGGGGGACTAGCGGAGGTTACGAGCAGTACTTC.

Regarding this clonotype: A much larger clone is a single base away; this may be a read error. The gene calls are TRBV4-2 and TRBJ2-1; the D is unclear. The V end lost 7 bases, the J end lost 9 bases, and 10 bases lay between the germline ends. Germline assignment: CDR1 LGHNA and CDR2 YNFKEQ. The CDR3 is 11 residues long. The CDR3 loop reads CASTRGVEQFF. The CDR3 nucleotides read TGTGCCAGCACGCGTGGGGTTGAGCAGTTCTTC.

This chain connects TRBV20-1 to TRBJ1-6, with D possibly TRBD1 on 5 matching bases. This CDR3 has 14 amino acids. Germline values: CDR1 DFQATT, CDR2 SNEGSKA (reference sequence). Trimming cost V 5 bases and J 6 bases, with 14 bases left between them. The CDR3 DNA sequence: TGCAGTGCTTACCCTGACAGTCTTAATTCACCCCTCCACTTT. This codes for CSAYPDSLNSPLHF.

This clonotype was found many times. The gene calls are TRBV5-5 and TRBJ2-7; 8 bases line up with TRBD1. Germline-derived CDR1 and CDR2 are SGHKS and YYEKEE (reference sequence). V was clipped by 5 bases and J by 3 bases; unmatched bases: 10. The CDR3 has 15 amino acids. The DNA of the CDR3 is TGTGCCAGCAGTCGCGGCCGGGACAGGTTCTACGAGCAGTACTTC. Translating it yields CASSRGRDRFYEQYF.

As for this clonotype: At one boundary the junction diverges from the germline segment, which might be a read error. The genes are TRBV4-2 and TRBJ2-2; tentative D call: TRBD2 (5 bases). The CDR3 sequence is 16 residues long. Germline lookup yields CDR1 LGHNA and CDR2 YNFKEQ. The CDR3 sequence is CASNQGGGPNTEELFF. The CDR3 DNA is TGTGCCAGCAACCAAGGAGGCGGGCCGAACACCGAGGAGCTGTTTTTT.

This clonotype has ten or more counts. The V gene is TRBV11-2, the J gene TRBJ2-1; 12 bases are shared with TRBD2. This CDR3 is built from 16 residues. The ends lost 4 bases at V and 10 bases at J; junction bases unmatched: 11. Germline V CDR1 and CDR2: SGHAT, FQNNGV. In nucleotides, the CDR3 is TGTGCCAGCAGCTCCGCCCCCGGACTAGCGGGAAAGGAGCAGTTCTTC. Translated, it gives CASSSAPGLAGKEQFF.

For this clonotype: One junction end disagrees with the germline gene, perhaps due to a read error. V is TRBV11-2 and J is TRBJ1-1; D is unresolved. Germline CDR1 is SGHAT and CDR2 is FQNNGV. CDR3 length equals 14 residues. The CDR3 loop is CASGLLITNTEAFF. The CDR3 DNA reads as TGTGCCAGCGGCTTATTAATTACGAACACTGAAGCTTTCTTT.

This clonotype came up once. This may be a read error: a much more frequent sequence differs by one nucleotide. V gene TRBV5-1 combines with J gene TRBJ2-1; the match to TRBD2 covers 7 bases. This CDR3 region has 16 residues. Germline values: CDR1 SGHRS, CDR2 YFSETQ. V trimming: 3 bases; J trimming: 7 bases; junction bases outside the gene matches: 13. The CDR3 spells CASSSVSGMQGNEQFF. In DNA form, the CDR3 reads TGCGCCAGCAGCTCGGTAAGCGGGATGCAAGGGAATGAGCAGTTCTTC.

With regard to this clonotype: An end of the junction does not agree with germline; a read error may underlie this. The chain uses TRBV20-1 and TRBJ2-7; tentatively, D is TRBD1 (6 bases). The CDR3 has 12 amino acids. CDR1 and CDR2 (germline): DFQATT, SNEGSKA (reference sequence). CDR3 region: CSAPGTWDEQYF. DNA of the CDR3: TGCAGTGCTCCCGGGACATGGGACGAACAGTACTTC.

Concerning this clonotype: This may stem from a read error, because a much larger clone lies one nucleotide away. Here the CDR3 DNA reads TGTGCCAGCAGCTTGGGACAGCGCACAGATATGCAGTATTTT. Protein sequence: CASSLGQRTDMQYF. The rearrangement links TRBV5-6 to TRBJ2-3; a possible D gene is TRBD1 (5 bases). Germline V gives CDR1 SGHDT, CDR2 YYEEEE. This CDR3 region has 14 residues.

In its sample, this clonotype was seen many times. This chain joins TRBV6-2 or TRBV6-3 and TRBJ2-7; no reliable D call. The CDR3 runs to 16 residues. The V gene lost 6 bases and the J gene lost 0 bases, with 18 bases spanning the gap. Germline CDR1 MNHEY, CDR2 SVGEGT. CDR3 in DNA: TGTGCCAGCAGCCTCTCCCTGGATAGTACCTCCTACGAGCAGTACTTC. Translated, it gives CASSLSLDSTSYEQYF.

In the case of this clonotype: A junction end diverges from the germline sequence, so it may reflect a read error. This chain links TRBV11-2 with TRBJ2-3; D is possibly TRBD2 (6 bases). The CDR3 spans 16 residues. CDR1 is SGHAT and CDR2 is FQNNGV in the germline V gene. The CDR3 region has the DNA TGTGCCAGCAGCTTCCGACTAGTGGAACACACAGAAACGCAGTATTTT. This codes for CASSFRLVEHTETQYF. Supplemented by reference TRBV11-2 and TRBJ2-3, the full variable domain reads EAGVAQSPRYKIIEKRQSVAFWCNPISGHATLYWYQQILGQGPKLLIQFQNNGVVDDSQLPKDRFSAERLKGVDSTLKIQPAKLEDSAVYLCASSFRLVEHTETQYFGPGTRLTVL.

The table lists this clonotype with many counts. The rearrangement links TRBV12-3 or TRBV12-4 to TRBJ1-1, with D uncertain. The CDR3 runs 13 residues. V dropped 4 bases and J dropped 3 bases, with 9 bases sitting between them. For the CDR3, the DNA is TGTGCCAGCAGTTCCCAAGAGGACACTGAAGCTTTCTTT. Translated, it gives CASSSQEDTEAFF.

Comments on this clonotype: The junction and the germline gene differ at one end; a read error may be behind it. The chain recombines TRBV11-2 with TRBJ2-1; no firm D call. The CDR3 consists of 13 residues. Germline CDR1 reads SGHAT; CDR2 reads FQNNGV. For the CDR3, the DNA is TGTGCCAGCAGCCCCCAGAACTTAAATGAGCAGATCTTC. This sequence encodes CASSPQNLNEQIF.

This clonotype was seen repeatedly, ten times or more. CDR3 loop: CASRSLAGGPYEQYF. CDR3 DNA: TGTGCCAGCAGGTCCCTAGCGGGAGGGCCGTACGAGCAGTACTTC. The chain carries TRBV6-5 and TRBJ2-7; 12 bases map to TRBD2. The CDR3 has 15 amino acids. V lost 6 bases and J lost 4; bases outside the gene matches: 7. CDR1 is MNHEY, CDR2 SVGAGI, per germline.

Comments on this clonotype: The CDR3 end shows no conserved phenylalanine or tryptophan, and so a read error is likely. The chain uses TRBV29-1 and TRBJ2-1; D is unclear. CDR3 length: 12 amino acids. Trimming took 3 bases from V and 0 from J, leaving 3 bases between them. In germline, CDR1 is SQVTM, CDR2 ANQGSEA. The CDR3 protein is CSVDRSYNEQFL. CDR3 bases: TGCAGCGTTGACCGCTCCTACAATGAGCAGTTCCTC.

With regard to this clonotype: The junction departs from germline at one end; a sequencing error may be responsible. V is TRBV11-2 and J is TRBJ2-5; the D gene is possibly TRBD2 (7 bases). Germline assignment: CDR1 SGHAT and CDR2 FQNNGV. This CDR3 spans 14 amino acids. The CDR3 is CASSLNRGGETQYF. Here the CDR3 DNA reads TGTGCCAGTAGCTTAAATAGGGGGGGAGAGACCCAGTACTTC.

The sample holds one count of this clonotype. The junction departs from germline at one end; a sequencing error may be responsible. The gene calls are TRBV5-5 and TRBJ1-2; no reliable D call. The germline V gene encodes CDR1 SGHKS and CDR2 YYEKEE (reference sequence). This CDR3 contains 14 residues. This chain's CDR3 is CAISLAPGDYGYTF. The CDR3 bases are TGTGCCATCAGCTTGGCTCCAGGCGACTATGGCTACACCTTC.